This TCR beta chain was retrieved from a study of OX40 agonist ivuxolimab in advanced cancers. Overall study findings and caveats: Within 6 weeks, CD4+ and CD8+ blood T cells expanded clonally at 0.1 to 3.0 mg/kg. People who partly responded at 0.1-3.0 mg/kg had some of the least clonal expansion seen.

TCRdb's copy holds only in-frame clones and misses some; the assay was immunoSEQ multiplex PCR. The sample includes tens of thousands of clones, around 77% seen only once; the top ten take over 2%. CDR3 length equals 15 residues. CDR1 is SGHRS, CDR2 YFSETQ, per germline. After removal of 1 base from V and 8 bases from J, the junction contained 5 bases not matched to a gene. Concerning this clone: Its specificity is not known.

The TCR originated in an adult with an advanced solid tumor such as melanoma, head and neck, liver or kidney cancer. The chain links TRBV5-1 to TRBJ2-1; 11 bases are shared with TRBD2. The sample in question was CD4+ or CD8+ T cells sorted from blood, obtained in a trial of the OX40 agonist ivuxolimab. CDR3 in amino acids: CASSLTSGSGDEQFF. CDR3 coding DNA: TGCGCCAGCAGCTTGACTAGCGGGAGTGGTGATGAGCAGTTCTTC.